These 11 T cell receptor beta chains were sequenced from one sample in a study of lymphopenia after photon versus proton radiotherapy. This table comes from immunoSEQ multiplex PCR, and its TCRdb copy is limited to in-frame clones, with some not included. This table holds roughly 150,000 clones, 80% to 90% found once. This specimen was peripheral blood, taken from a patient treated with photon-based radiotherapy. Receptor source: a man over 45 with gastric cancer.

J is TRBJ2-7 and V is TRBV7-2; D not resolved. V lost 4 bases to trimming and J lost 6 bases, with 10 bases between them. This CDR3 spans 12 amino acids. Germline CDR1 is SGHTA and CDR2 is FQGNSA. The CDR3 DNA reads TGTGCCAGCAGCTACTATAGTGGCGAGCAGTACTTC. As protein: CASSYYSGEQYF.

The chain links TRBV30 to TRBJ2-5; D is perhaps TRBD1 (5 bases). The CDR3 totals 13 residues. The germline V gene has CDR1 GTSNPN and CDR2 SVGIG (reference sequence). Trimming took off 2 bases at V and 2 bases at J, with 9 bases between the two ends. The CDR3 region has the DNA TGTGCCTGGAGTAAAGGGGCTCAAGAGACCCAGTACTTC. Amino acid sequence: CAWSKGAQETQYF.

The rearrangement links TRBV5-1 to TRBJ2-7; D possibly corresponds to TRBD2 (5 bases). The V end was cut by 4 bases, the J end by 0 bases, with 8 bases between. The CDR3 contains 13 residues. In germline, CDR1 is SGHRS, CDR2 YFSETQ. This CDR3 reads CASSRGPSYEQYF. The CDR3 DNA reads TGCGCCAGCAGCCGCGGGCCCTCCTACGAGCAGTACTTC.

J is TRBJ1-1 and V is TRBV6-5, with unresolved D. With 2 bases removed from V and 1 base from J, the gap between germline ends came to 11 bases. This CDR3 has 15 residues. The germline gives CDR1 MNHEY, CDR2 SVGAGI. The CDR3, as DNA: TGTGCCAGCAGTTACGGAGGGCAGCAGAACACTGAAGCTTTCTTT. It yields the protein CASSYGGQQNTEAFF.

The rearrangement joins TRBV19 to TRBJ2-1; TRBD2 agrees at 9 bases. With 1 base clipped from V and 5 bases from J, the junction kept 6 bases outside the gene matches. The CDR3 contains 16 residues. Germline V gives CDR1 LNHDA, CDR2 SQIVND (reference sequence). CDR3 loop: CASSIVSSGSNNEQFF. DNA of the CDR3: TGTGCCAGTAGTATAGTTAGTAGCGGGAGCAACAATGAGCAGTTCTTC.

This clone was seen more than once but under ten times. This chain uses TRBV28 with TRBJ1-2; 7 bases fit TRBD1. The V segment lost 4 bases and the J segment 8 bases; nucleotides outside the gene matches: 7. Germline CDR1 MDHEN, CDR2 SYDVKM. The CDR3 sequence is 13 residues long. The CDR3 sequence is CASSSYRGGGYTF. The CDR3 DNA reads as TGTGCCAGCAGTTCATACAGGGGAGGCGGCTACACCTTC.

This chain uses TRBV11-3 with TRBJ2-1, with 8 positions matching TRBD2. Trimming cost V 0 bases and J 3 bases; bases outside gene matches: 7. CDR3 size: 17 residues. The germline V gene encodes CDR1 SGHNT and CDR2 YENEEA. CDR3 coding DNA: TGTGCCAGCAGCTTAGATGGCAGCGGGAGTCTCTACAATGAGCAGTTCTTC. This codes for CASSLDGSGSLYNEQFF.

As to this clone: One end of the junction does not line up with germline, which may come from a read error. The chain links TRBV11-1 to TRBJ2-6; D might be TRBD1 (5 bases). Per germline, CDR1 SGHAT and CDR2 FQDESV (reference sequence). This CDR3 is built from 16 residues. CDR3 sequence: CASSQTGAAGANVLTF. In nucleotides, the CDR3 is TGTGCCAGCAGCCAAACAGGTGCCGCTGGGGCCAACGTCTTGACTTTC. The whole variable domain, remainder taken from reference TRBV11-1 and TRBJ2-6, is EAEVAQSPRYKITEKSQAVAFWCDPISGHATLYWYRQILGQGPELLVQFQDESVVDDSQLPKDRFSAERLKGVDSTLKIQPAELGDSAMYLCASSQTGAAGANVLTFGAGSRLTVL.

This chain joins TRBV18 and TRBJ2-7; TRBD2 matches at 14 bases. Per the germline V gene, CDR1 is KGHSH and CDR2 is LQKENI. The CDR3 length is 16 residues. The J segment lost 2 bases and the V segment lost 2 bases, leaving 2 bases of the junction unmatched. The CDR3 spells CASSPGTSGSAYEQYF. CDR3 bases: TGTGCCAGCTCACCAGGGACTAGCGGGAGCGCCTACGAGCAGTACTTC.

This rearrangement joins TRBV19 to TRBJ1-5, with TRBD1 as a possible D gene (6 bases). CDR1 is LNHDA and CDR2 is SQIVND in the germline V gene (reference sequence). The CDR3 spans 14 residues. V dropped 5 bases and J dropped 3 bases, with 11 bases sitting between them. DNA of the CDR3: TGTGCCAGTAGTGCCCGGGACAACAATCAGCCCCAGCATTTT. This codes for CASSARDNNQPQHF.

The CDR3 DNA follows: TGTGCCAGTAGTATAACGGGGTATAGTAACACCGGGGAGCTGTTTTTT. Translated: CASSITGYSNTGELFF. The chain combines TRBV19 with TRBJ2-2, with D possibly being TRBD2 (5 bases). The CDR3 consists of 16 residues. V dropped 2 bases and J dropped 2 bases, with 12 bases sitting between them. Germline V CDR1 and CDR2: LNHDA, SQIVND (reference sequence).